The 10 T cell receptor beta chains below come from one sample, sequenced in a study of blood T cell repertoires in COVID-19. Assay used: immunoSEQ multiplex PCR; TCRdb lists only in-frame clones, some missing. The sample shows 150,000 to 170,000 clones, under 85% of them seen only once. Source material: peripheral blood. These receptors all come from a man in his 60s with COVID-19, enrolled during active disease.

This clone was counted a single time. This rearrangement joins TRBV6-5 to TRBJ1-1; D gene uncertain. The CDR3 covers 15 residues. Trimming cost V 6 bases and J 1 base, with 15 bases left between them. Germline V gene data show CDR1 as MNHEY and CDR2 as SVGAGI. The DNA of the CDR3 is TGTGCCAGCAGCCTTACAATCGTTCGGAACACTGAAGCTTTCTTT. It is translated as CASSLTIVRNTEAFF.

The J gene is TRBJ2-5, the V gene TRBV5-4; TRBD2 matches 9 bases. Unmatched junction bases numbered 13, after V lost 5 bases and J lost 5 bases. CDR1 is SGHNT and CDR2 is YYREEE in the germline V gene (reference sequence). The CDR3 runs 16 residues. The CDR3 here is CASSPGSLAGRETQYF. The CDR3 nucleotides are TGTGCCAGCAGTCCAGGTTCCCTAGCGGGAAGGGAGACCCAGTACTTC.

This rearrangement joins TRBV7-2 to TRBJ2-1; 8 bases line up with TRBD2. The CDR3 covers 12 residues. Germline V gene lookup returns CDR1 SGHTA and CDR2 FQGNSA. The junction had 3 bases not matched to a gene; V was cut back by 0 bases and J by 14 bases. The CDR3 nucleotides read TGTGCCAGCAGCTTAGCCGGGAGGGGGAAGTTCTTC. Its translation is CASSLAGRGKFF.

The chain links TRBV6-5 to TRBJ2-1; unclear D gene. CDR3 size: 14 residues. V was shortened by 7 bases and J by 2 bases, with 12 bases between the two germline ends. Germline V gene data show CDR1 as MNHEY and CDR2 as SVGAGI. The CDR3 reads CASTTVVAYNEQFF. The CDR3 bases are TGTGCCAGCACTACCGTGGTGGCCTACAATGAGCAGTTCTTC.

The CDR3 reads CASSYGPEAFF. The CDR3 DNA reads as TGTGCCAGCAGTTACGGGCCTGAAGCTTTCTTT. This sequence joins TRBV6-2 or TRBV6-3 and TRBJ1-1; D call uncertain. This CDR3 is built from 11 residues. Germline loops: CDR1 MNHEY, CDR2 SVGEGT. Deletions cut 2 bases from V and 6 bases from J, with 4 bases between.

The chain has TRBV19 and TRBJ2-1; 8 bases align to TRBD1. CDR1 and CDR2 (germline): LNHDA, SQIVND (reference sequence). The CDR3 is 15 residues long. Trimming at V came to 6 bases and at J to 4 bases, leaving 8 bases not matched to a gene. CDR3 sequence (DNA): TGTGCCAGTAGCCAGGACAGGGCGAGTTACAATGAGCAGTTCTTC. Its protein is CASSQDRASYNEQFF.

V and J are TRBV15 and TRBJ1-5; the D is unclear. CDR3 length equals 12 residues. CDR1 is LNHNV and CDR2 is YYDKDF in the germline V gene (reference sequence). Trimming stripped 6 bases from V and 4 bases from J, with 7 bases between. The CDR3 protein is CATRAENQPQHF. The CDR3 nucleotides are TGTGCCACCAGGGCCGAAAATCAGCCCCAGCATTTT.

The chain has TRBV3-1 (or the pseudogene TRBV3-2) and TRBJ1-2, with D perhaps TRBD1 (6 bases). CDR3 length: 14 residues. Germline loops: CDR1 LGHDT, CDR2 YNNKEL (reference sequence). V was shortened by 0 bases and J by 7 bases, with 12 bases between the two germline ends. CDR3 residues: CASSQDQGLRGYTF. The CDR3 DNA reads TGTGCCAGCAGCCAAGATCAGGGGTTACGTGGCTACACCTTC.

The CDR3 here is CAISASGQGLSYEQYF. The CDR3 coding sequence is TGTGCCATCAGTGCGTCGGGACAGGGACTTTCCTACGAGCAGTACTTC. The chain links TRBV10-3 to TRBJ2-7, with 9 bases aligning to TRBD1. Germline V gives CDR1 ENHRY, CDR2 SYGVKD. Unmatched junction bases numbered 8, after V lost 4 bases and J lost 1 base. This CDR3 has 16 residues.

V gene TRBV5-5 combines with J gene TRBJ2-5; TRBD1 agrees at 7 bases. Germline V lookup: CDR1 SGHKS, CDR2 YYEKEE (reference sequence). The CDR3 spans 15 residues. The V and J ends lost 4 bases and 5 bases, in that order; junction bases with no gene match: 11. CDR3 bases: TGTGCCAGCAGCATAGGGACAGCTCCGGGGGAGACCCAGTACTTC. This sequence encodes CASSIGTAPGETQYF.